Described below is a single T cell receptor beta chain sequence and its context. The protocol was immunoSEQ multiplex PCR, while the TCRdb copy is restricted to in-frame clones and leaves out a portion. The sample yields 55,000 to 75,000 clones, around 90% seen once. The data were taken from a study of blood T cell repertoires in COVID-19. Germline V gene data show CDR1 as MGHRA and CDR2 as YSYEKL. After removal of 5 bases from V and 2 bases from J, the junction contained 9 bases not matched to a gene. There are 15 residues in the CDR3. This sequence was found in a human donor in a cohort sampled during active COVID-19. Sequencing input: peripheral blood. The genes are TRBV4-1 and TRBJ2-7; 7 nucleotides line up with TRBD1. The CDR3 DNA is TGCGCCAGCAGCTACAGGGGTCAGGGCCCCTACGAGCAGTACTTC. Amino acids: CASSYRGQGPYEQYF.